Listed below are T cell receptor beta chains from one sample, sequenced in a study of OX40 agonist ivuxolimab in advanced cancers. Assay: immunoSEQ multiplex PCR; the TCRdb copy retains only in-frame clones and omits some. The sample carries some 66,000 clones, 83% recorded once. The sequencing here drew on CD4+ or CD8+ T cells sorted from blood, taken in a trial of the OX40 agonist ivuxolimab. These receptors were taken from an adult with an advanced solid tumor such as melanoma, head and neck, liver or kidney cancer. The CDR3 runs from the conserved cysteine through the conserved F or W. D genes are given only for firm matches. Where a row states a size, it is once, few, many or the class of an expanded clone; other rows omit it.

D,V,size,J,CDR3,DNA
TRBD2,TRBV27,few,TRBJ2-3,CASRRPGLAGDTQYF,TGTGCCAGCAGACGACCGGGACTAGCGGGAGATACGCAGTATTTT
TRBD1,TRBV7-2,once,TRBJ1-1,CASSRQGNTEAFF,TGTGCCAGCAGCCGACAGGGGAACACTGAAGCTTTCTTT
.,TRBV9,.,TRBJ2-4,CASSVGANLAKNIQYF,TGTGCCAGCAGCGTAGGGGCGAACCTAGCCAAAAACATTCAGTACTTC
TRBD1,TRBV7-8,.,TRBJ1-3,CASSLRTGAGPGNTIYF,TGTGCCAGCAGCTTACGTACAGGGGCTGGGCCTGGAAACACCATATATTTT
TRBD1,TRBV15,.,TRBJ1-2,CATSRVQGARNYGYTF,TGTGCCACCAGCAGAGTGCAGGGGGCGAGGAACTATGGCTACACCTTC
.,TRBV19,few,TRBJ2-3,CASSIGGSTSDTQYF,TGTGCCAGTAGTATTGGTGGGAGCACCTCAGATACGCAGTATTTT
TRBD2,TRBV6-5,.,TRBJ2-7,CASSGVAGAAYEQYF,TGTGCCAGCAGTGGAGTAGCGGGAGCGGCCTACGAGCAGTACTTC
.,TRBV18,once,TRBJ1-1,CASSPPMLGTEAFF,TGTGCCAGCTCACCACCGATGCTTGGGACTGAAGCTTTCTTT
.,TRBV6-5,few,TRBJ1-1,CASSYSPVGANTEAFF,TGTGCCAGCAGTTACTCCCCCGTAGGGGCGAACACTGAAGCTTTCTTT
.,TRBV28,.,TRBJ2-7,CASSTSGVREQYF,TGTGCCAGCAGTACATCAGGGGTGCGCGAGCAGTACTTC
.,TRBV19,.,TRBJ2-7,CASSIRANYEQYF,TGTGCCAGTAGTATAAGAGCCAACTACGAGCAGTACTTC
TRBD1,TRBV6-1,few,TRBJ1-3,CASSELPRHGTAADTIYF,TGTGCCAGCAGTGAATTGCCTCGGCACGGGACAGCGGCGGACACCATATATTTT
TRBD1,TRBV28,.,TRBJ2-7,CASSRGTAYEQYF,TGTGCCAGCAGCAGGGGGACGGCCTACGAGCAGTACTTC
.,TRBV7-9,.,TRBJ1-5,CASSFEGDTYSNQPQHF,TGTGCCAGCAGCTTCGAGGGGGACACGTATAGCAATCAGCCCCAGCATTTT
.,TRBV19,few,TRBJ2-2,CASSMRPGNTGELFF,TGTGCCAGTAGTATGAGACCGGGGAACACCGGGGAGCTGTTTTTT
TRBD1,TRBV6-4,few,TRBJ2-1,CASSPLAGQAAQFF,TGTGCCAGCAGTCCATTAGCAGGACAGGCCGCGCAGTTCTTC
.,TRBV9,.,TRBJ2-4,CASSEGDSGWNIQYF,TGTGCCAGCAGCGAGGGAGACAGTGGATGGAACATTCAGTACTTC
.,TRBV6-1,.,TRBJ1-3,CASSLGNTIYF,TGTGCCAGCAGTTTAGGAAACACCATATATTTT
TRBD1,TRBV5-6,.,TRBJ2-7,CASRSTGTVSYEQYF,TGTGCCAGCAGGTCTACCGGGACAGTCTCCTACGAGCAGTACTTC
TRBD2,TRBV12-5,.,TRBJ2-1,CASGSLGLAGGPLKNEQFF,TGTGCTAGTGGTTCTCTGGGACTAGCGGGAGGGCCGTTGAAAAATGAGCAGTTCTTC
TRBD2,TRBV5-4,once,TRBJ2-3,CASSLVRGLAGHTQYF,TGTGCCAGCAGCTTGGTACGTGGACTAGCGGGTCATACGCAGTATTTT
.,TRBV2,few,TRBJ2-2,CASVLDLRSGELFF,TGTGCCAGCGTTTTAGACCTCCGGTCCGGGGAGCTGTTTTTT
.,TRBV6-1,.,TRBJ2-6,CAIAGSSGANVLTF,TGTGCCATAGCAGGCAGCTCTGGGGCCAACGTCCTGACTTTC
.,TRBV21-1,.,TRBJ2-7,CASSPRKGYEQYF,TGTGCCAGCAGCCCCCGGAAAGGATACGAGCAGTACTTC
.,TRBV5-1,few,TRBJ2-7,CASSTDPGPRAGQYF,TGCGCCAGCAGCACAGACCCGGGCCCCCGGGCCGGGCAGTACTTC
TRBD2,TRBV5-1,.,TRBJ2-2,CASSLGALRTSGETGELFF,TGCGCCAGCAGCTTGGGGGCCTTAAGGACTAGCGGAGAAACCGGGGAGCTGTTTTTT
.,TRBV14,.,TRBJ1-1,CASSLQGNTEAFF,TGTGCCAGCAGCCTGCAGGGGAACACTGAAGCTTTCTTT
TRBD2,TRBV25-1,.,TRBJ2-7,CASSSTTAAGGPHYEQYF,TGTGCCAGCTCATCCACCACCGCGGCGGGAGGGCCTCACTACGAGCAGTACTTC
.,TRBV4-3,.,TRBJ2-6,CASSQDVSPGANVLTF,TGCGCCAGCAGCCAAGATGTGTCGCCTGGGGCCAACGTCCTGACTTTC
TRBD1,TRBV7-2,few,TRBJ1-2,CASSLVQGEGLSGYTF,TGTGCCAGCAGCTTAGTACAGGGGGAGGGATTGAGCGGCTACACCTTC
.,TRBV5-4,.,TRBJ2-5,CASSLGGATAETQYF,TGTGCCAGCAGCTTGGGGGGGGCAACGGCGGAGACCCAGTACTTC
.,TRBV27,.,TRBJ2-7,CASSLLSGASYEQYF,TGTGCCAGCAGTTTATTGTCGGGGGCTAGTTACGAGCAGTACTTC
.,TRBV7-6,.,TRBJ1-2,CASSSSRDYGYTF,TGTGCCAGCAGCTCCTCAAGGGATTATGGCTACACCTTC
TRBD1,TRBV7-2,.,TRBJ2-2,CASSLGAFGTGGTGELFF,TGTGCCAGCAGCTTAGGTGCATTTGGGACAGGAGGCACCGGGGAGCTGTTTTTT
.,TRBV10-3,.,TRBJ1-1,CAISAMPLQGGNTEAFF,TGTGCCATCAGTGCCATGCCTTTACAGGGAGGGAACACTGAAGCTTTCTTT
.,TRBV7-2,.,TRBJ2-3,CASSLGRPAADTQYF,TGTGCCAGCAGCTTAGGTCGGCCGGCGGCAGATACGCAGTATTTT
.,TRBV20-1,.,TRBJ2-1,CSARGVEQFF,TGCAGTGCTAGAGGCGTAGAGCAGTTCTTC
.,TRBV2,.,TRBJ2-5,CASRAGRGGETQYF,TGTGCCAGCAGGGCGGGAAGAGGAGGGGAGACCCAGTACTTC
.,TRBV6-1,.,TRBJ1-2,CASSDRDGDPFLSYGYTF,TGTGCCAGCAGTGACAGGGACGGTGATCCTTTTCTTTCCTATGGCTACACCTTC
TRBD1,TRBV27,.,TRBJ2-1,CASFLRGPSYNEQFF,TGTGCCAGCTTTTTAAGGGGGCCCTCCTACAATGAGCAGTTCTTC
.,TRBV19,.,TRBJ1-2,CASTLHAADGSRDYGYTF,TGTGCCAGTACCCTTCACGCCGCGGACGGAAGCCGGGACTATGGCTACACCTTC
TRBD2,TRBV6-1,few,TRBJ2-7,CASSEAGTVAGAQYEQYF,TGTGCCAGCAGTGAAGCGGGGACTGTAGCGGGAGCCCAATACGAGCAGTACTTC
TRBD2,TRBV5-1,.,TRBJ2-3,CASSQELPGGQDTQYF,TGCGCCAGCAGCCAAGAATTACCGGGAGGTCAAGATACGCAGTATTTT
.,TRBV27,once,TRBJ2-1,CASSSSASSYNEQFF,TGTGCCAGCAGTTCTAGCGCGAGCTCCTACAATGAGCAGTTCTTC
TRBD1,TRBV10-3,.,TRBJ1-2,CAISRDRESSGYTF,TGTGCCATCAGCAGGGACAGGGAGTCAAGTGGCTACACCTTC
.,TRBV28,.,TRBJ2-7,CASSFFRIPYEQYF,TGTGCCAGCAGTTTCTTCCGTATTCCCTACGAGCAGTACTTC
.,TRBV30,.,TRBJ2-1,CAWSVWLWPKGDNEQFF,TGTGCCTGGAGTGTCTGGTTGTGGCCCAAAGGGGACAATGAGCAGTTCTTC
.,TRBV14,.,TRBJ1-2,CASSRNVDRLGYGYTF,TGTGCCAGCAGCCGAAATGTGGACCGCCTGGGCTATGGCTACACCTTC
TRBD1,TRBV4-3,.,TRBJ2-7,CASSQETGGHEQYF,TGCGCCAGCAGCCAAGAGACAGGGGGGCACGAGCAGTACTTC
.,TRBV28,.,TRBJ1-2,CASSFGQGYGYTF,TGTGCCAGCAGTTTTGGCCAGGGGTATGGCTACACCTTC
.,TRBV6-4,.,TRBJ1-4,CASSTPGLYTNEKLFF,TGTGCCAGCAGCACTCCAGGGCTATATACTAATGAAAAACTGTTTTTT
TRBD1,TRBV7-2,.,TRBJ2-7,CASSPPAAAYRGKPYEQYF,TGTGCCAGCAGCCCTCCGGCGGCGGCCTACAGGGGAAAGCCCTACGAGCAGTACTTC
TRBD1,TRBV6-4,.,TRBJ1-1,CASSETGQGMNTEAFF,TGTGCCAGCAGTGAAACGGGACAGGGAATGAACACTGAAGCTTTCTTT
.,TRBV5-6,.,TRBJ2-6,CASSSQGSGANVLTF,TGTGCCAGCAGCTCTCAGGGCTCTGGGGCCAACGTCCTGACTTTC
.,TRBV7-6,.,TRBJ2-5,CASSVGLVGETQYF,TGTGCCAGCAGCGTGGGACTGGTGGGGGAGACCCAGTACTTC